The rows below give T cell receptor beta chains drawn from one sample of a study of monozygotic twins with cystic fibrosis. Here immunoSEQ multiplex PCR was the method, and the copy in TCRdb shows in-frame clones only, minus some. The table lists tens of thousands of clones, roughly 90% of them singletons. What was sequenced was blood. The receptors here all came from a girl aged 2-15 years with cystic fibrosis. Each CDR3 is given with its conserved first and last residue. A D gene is named only where the DNA matches it firmly. Clone size, where shown, is once, few, many, or a class for clones that have expanded.

abundance: .
j_gene: TRBJ1-2
v_gene: TRBV7-8
d_gene: .
CDR3nt: TGTGCCAGCAGCTTGGCAGGCACGACCTATGGCTACACCTTC
CDR3aa: CASSLAGTTYGYTF

abundance: .
j_gene: TRBJ2-3
v_gene: TRBV2
d_gene: TRBD2
CDR3nt: TGTGCCAGCAGTGACGCGGGGGGGCGAACAGATACGCAGTATTTT
CDR3aa: CASSDAGGRTDTQYF

abundance: .
j_gene: TRBJ1-5
v_gene: TRBV6-1
d_gene: .
CDR3nt: TGTGCCAGCAAGGGGCGGCACCTTAGCAATCAGCCCCAGCATTTT
CDR3aa: CASKGRHLSNQPQHF

abundance: few
j_gene: TRBJ1-5
v_gene: TRBV19
d_gene: .
CDR3nt: TGTGCCAGTAGCGGGCGCGGGCAGCCCCAGCATTTT
CDR3aa: CASSGRGQPQHF

abundance: .
j_gene: TRBJ1-1
v_gene: TRBV13
d_gene: .
CDR3nt: TGTGCCAGCAGCGCCGGTCCCACGGGAACTGAAGCTTTCTTT
CDR3aa: CASSAGPTGTEAFF

abundance: .
j_gene: TRBJ2-7
v_gene: TRBV7-2
d_gene: .
CDR3nt: TGTGCCAGCAGCTTAGAGGGTGGGGGTCCCTACGAGCAGTACTTC
CDR3aa: CASSLEGGGPYEQYF

abundance: .
j_gene: TRBJ2-5
v_gene: TRBV28
d_gene: .
CDR3nt: TGTGCCAGCAGTCTCCCGACGGGGGCTCCCCTGGAGACCCAGTACTTC
CDR3aa: CASSLPTGAPLETQYF

abundance: .
j_gene: TRBJ2-2
v_gene: TRBV5-1
d_gene: .
CDR3nt: TGCGCCAGCAGCTTACCCGGGGAGCTGTTTTTT
CDR3aa: CASSLPGELFF

abundance: .
j_gene: TRBJ2-5
v_gene: TRBV7-2
d_gene: .
CDR3nt: TGTGCCAGCAGCTTTAGTACGGGAGAGACCCAGTACTTC
CDR3aa: CASSFSTGETQYF

abundance: .
j_gene: TRBJ1-1
v_gene: TRBV28
d_gene: .
CDR3nt: TGTGCCAGCAGTTCAACGGGACTCAAAGCTTTCTTT
CDR3aa: CASSSTGLKAFF

abundance: .
j_gene: TRBJ2-6
v_gene: TRBV2
d_gene: .
CDR3nt: TGTGCCAGCAGTGTTGGTGGGTTCTCTGGGGCCAACGTCCTGACTTTC
CDR3aa: CASSVGGFSGANVLTF

abundance: .
j_gene: TRBJ2-7
v_gene: TRBV27
d_gene: .
CDR3nt: TGTGCCAGCAGCAGGGGACCCTACGAGCAGTACTTC
CDR3aa: CASSRGPYEQYF

abundance: .
j_gene: TRBJ2-6
v_gene: TRBV5-6
d_gene: .
CDR3nt: TGTGCCAGCAGCCACCCACCGGGCTGGGGCCTCGTTATGGCCAACGTCCTGACTTTC
CDR3aa: CASSHPPGWGLVMANVLTF

abundance: .
j_gene: TRBJ2-3
v_gene: TRBV11-2
d_gene: TRBD2
CDR3nt: TGTGCCAGCAGCTTAGTCGGGGCTAGCGGGATCACAGATACGCAGTATTTT
CDR3aa: CASSLVGASGITDTQYF

abundance: .
j_gene: TRBJ2-6
v_gene: TRBV25-1
d_gene: .
CDR3nt: TGTGCCAGCATGGGCGGATACTCTGGGGCCAACGTCCTGACTTTC
CDR3aa: CASMGGYSGANVLTF

abundance: few
j_gene: TRBJ1-1
v_gene: TRBV20-1
d_gene: .
CDR3nt: TGCAGTGCTAGAGAGGAGAATGAAGCTTTCTTT
CDR3aa: CSAREENEAFF

abundance: .
j_gene: TRBJ2-1
v_gene: TRBV10-1
d_gene: TRBD2
CDR3nt: TGCGCCAGCAGTGCAATGACTAGCGGGAGAAACAATGAGCAGTTCTTC
CDR3aa: CASSAMTSGRNNEQFF

abundance: .
j_gene: TRBJ1-5
v_gene: TRBV19
d_gene: .
CDR3nt: TGTGCCAGTACGAACGCAGGGGGCAATCAGCCCCAGCATTTT
CDR3aa: CASTNAGGNQPQHF

abundance: .
j_gene: TRBJ2-5
v_gene: TRBV5-4
d_gene: .
CDR3nt: TGTGCCAGCAGCTTGCGGCAGAACCAAGAGACCCAGTACTTC
CDR3aa: CASSLRQNQETQYF

abundance: .
j_gene: TRBJ1-2
v_gene: TRBV9
d_gene: .
CDR3nt: TGTGCCAGCAGCGCAACCAATCAGGGAGACTATGGCTACACCTTC
CDR3aa: CASSATNQGDYGYTF

abundance: .
j_gene: TRBJ2-3
v_gene: TRBV4-1
d_gene: TRBD2
CDR3nt: TGCGCCAGCAGCCAAGCGCTGGGGGCGGGGGGTGCAGATACGCAGTATTTT
CDR3aa: CASSQALGAGGADTQYF

abundance: .
j_gene: TRBJ2-7
v_gene: TRBV9
d_gene: TRBD1
CDR3nt: TGTGCCAGCAGCGGGCCGGGACAGGGGAACGAGCAGTACTTC
CDR3aa: CASSGPGQGNEQYF

abundance: .
j_gene: TRBJ1-2
v_gene: TRBV9
d_gene: .
CDR3nt: TGTGCCAGCAGCGTAGGGGGCCCCAGTCCTGGCTACACCTTC
CDR3aa: CASSVGGPSPGYTF

abundance: .
j_gene: TRBJ1-4
v_gene: TRBV27
d_gene: TRBD1
CDR3nt: TGTGCCACCGGAATTGACAGGGGGCAGAATAATGAAAAACTGTTTTTT
CDR3aa: CATGIDRGQNNEKLFF

abundance: medium-sized
j_gene: TRBJ1-1
v_gene: TRBV5-1
d_gene: .
CDR3nt: TGCGCCAGCAGCTTGGGATTTGGCGGGCAGATGAACACTGAAGCTTTCTTT
CDR3aa: CASSLGFGGQMNTEAFF

abundance: .
j_gene: TRBJ2-2
v_gene: TRBV10-1
d_gene: .
CDR3nt: TGCGCCAGCAGTGAGGTGGGGGGGGAGCTGTTTTTT
CDR3aa: CASSEVGGELFF

abundance: .
j_gene: TRBJ1-1
v_gene: TRBV6-6
d_gene: TRBD1
CDR3nt: TGTGCCAGCAGAACACAGGGGAATCCTGAAGCTTTCTTT
CDR3aa: CASRTQGNPEAFF

abundance: .
j_gene: TRBJ2-3
v_gene: TRBV7-8
d_gene: .
CDR3nt: TGTGCCAGCAGCCCGGACCCTACAGATACGCAGTATTTT
CDR3aa: CASSPDPTDTQYF

abundance: .
j_gene: TRBJ1-2
v_gene: TRBV30
d_gene: .
CDR3nt: TGTGCCTGGGGGGAAACAGTGGGACACCGCTATGGCTACACCTTC
CDR3aa: CAWGETVGHRYGYTF

abundance: .
j_gene: TRBJ2-2
v_gene: TRBV7-9
d_gene: .
CDR3nt: TGTGCCGTCCACAAGGGCCACGACACCGGGGAGCTGTTTTTT
CDR3aa: CAVHKGHDTGELFF

abundance: .
j_gene: TRBJ1-4
v_gene: TRBV6-1
d_gene: .
CDR3nt: TGTGCCAGCAGTGACCCTTGGGATGAAAAACTGTTTTTT
CDR3aa: CASSDPWDEKLFF

abundance: .
j_gene: TRBJ2-5
v_gene: TRBV5-4
d_gene: TRBD2
CDR3nt: TGTGCCAGCAGCCCGCCAAGGGCTAGCGGGAGGCCCGGGATATTGGAGACCCAGTACTTC
CDR3aa: CASSPPRASGRPGILETQYF

abundance: .
j_gene: TRBJ1-5
v_gene: TRBV6-5
d_gene: .
CDR3nt: TGTGCCAGCAGTTCGGGGGGGCTCGGCAATCAGCCCCAGCATTTT
CDR3aa: CASSSGGLGNQPQHF

abundance: .
j_gene: TRBJ1-1
v_gene: TRBV7-8
d_gene: .
CDR3nt: TGTGCCAGCAGCTCCAGGGCTCTTGGCACTGAAGCTTTCTTT
CDR3aa: CASSSRALGTEAFF

abundance: .
j_gene: TRBJ1-2
v_gene: TRBV19
d_gene: .
CDR3nt: TGTGCCAGTTTGTCCCTTACAAGCTATGGCTACACCTTC
CDR3aa: CASLSLTSYGYTF

abundance: .
j_gene: TRBJ2-1
v_gene: TRBV7-2
d_gene: .
CDR3nt: TGTGCCAGCAGTCCCATGGGGGGGCCGAATGAGCAGTTCTTC
CDR3aa: CASSPMGGPNEQFF

abundance: .
j_gene: TRBJ2-7
v_gene: TRBV7-9
d_gene: TRBD1
CDR3nt: TGTGCCAGCAGCTCGACCCCCAAAGGACAGGACTACGAGCAGTACTTC
CDR3aa: CASSSTPKGQDYEQYF

abundance: .
j_gene: TRBJ2-1
v_gene: TRBV28
d_gene: .
CDR3nt: TGTGCCAGCAATACAGGGTTTAGTTTGGACAATGAGCAGTTCTTC
CDR3aa: CASNTGFSLDNEQFF

abundance: .
j_gene: TRBJ1-2
v_gene: TRBV28
d_gene: TRBD1
CDR3nt: TGTGCCAGCAGTCTACAGGGGGCGTCTAACTATGGCTACACCTTC
CDR3aa: CASSLQGASNYGYTF

abundance: .
j_gene: TRBJ2-2
v_gene: TRBV14
d_gene: .
CDR3nt: TGTGCCAGTAGGGGGGAGAACACCGGGGAGCTGTTTTTT
CDR3aa: CASRGENTGELFF

abundance: few
j_gene: TRBJ2-2
v_gene: TRBV28
d_gene: .
CDR3nt: TGTGCCAGCAGTCCGCCGGGGGCGCCCGGGGAGCTGTTTTTT
CDR3aa: CASSPPGAPGELFF

abundance: .
j_gene: TRBJ1-4
v_gene: TRBV5-1
d_gene: TRBD1
CDR3nt: TGCGCCAGCAGCCCAGGACAGGGTGGTGAAAAACTGTTTTTT
CDR3aa: CASSPGQGGEKLFF

abundance: .
j_gene: TRBJ2-7
v_gene: TRBV19
d_gene: .
CDR3nt: TGTGCCAGTAGTATAGGGTTGGGCGTATCCTTCGAGCAGTACTTC
CDR3aa: CASSIGLGVSFEQYF

abundance: .
j_gene: TRBJ2-1
v_gene: TRBV9
d_gene: .
CDR3nt: TGTGCCAGCAGCGGCGGTACCCTGACAGAATACTACTTCAGCTCCTACAATGAGCAGTTCTTC
CDR3aa: CASSGGTLTEYYFSSYNEQFF

abundance: .
j_gene: TRBJ2-2
v_gene: TRBV19
d_gene: TRBD2
CDR3nt: TGTGCCAGTAGTATCGGTTATGGGACTAGTGGCACCGGGGAGCTGTTTTTT
CDR3aa: CASSIGYGTSGTGELFF

abundance: .
j_gene: TRBJ1-2
v_gene: TRBV7-2
d_gene: .
CDR3nt: TGTGCCAGCAGCTCCTACAACGATGGCTACACCTTC
CDR3aa: CASSSYNDGYTF

abundance: .
j_gene: TRBJ2-1
v_gene: TRBV9
d_gene: TRBD2
CDR3nt: TGTGCCAGCAGCGTAAGGACTAGCGGGGTCAATGAGCAGTTCTTC
CDR3aa: CASSVRTSGVNEQFF

abundance: .
j_gene: TRBJ2-1
v_gene: TRBV28
d_gene: TRBD2
CDR3nt: TGTGCCAGCAGTTTAGGGGGGGTATCCTTCAATGAGCAGTTCTTC
CDR3aa: CASSLGGVSFNEQFF

abundance: few
j_gene: TRBJ2-7
v_gene: TRBV7-9
d_gene: .
CDR3nt: TGTGCCAGCAGCTTAAATCTGGGATCCGAGCAGTACTTC
CDR3aa: CASSLNLGSEQYF

abundance: .
j_gene: TRBJ1-5
v_gene: TRBV6-1
d_gene: .
CDR3nt: TGTGCCAGCAGTGAAGGACAGGCCCAGGGTCAGCCCCAGCATTTT
CDR3aa: CASSEGQAQGQPQHF

abundance: once
j_gene: TRBJ2-7
v_gene: TRBV7-2
d_gene: TRBD1
CDR3nt: TGTGCCAGCAGCTTATATGTAGTGACAGGGGCCTACGAGCAGTACTTC
CDR3aa: CASSLYVVTGAYEQYF

abundance: .
j_gene: TRBJ2-5
v_gene: TRBV27
d_gene: TRBD2
CDR3nt: TGTGCCAGCAGTTTATCGGGAATCGGCCTAGCGGGAGAAGAGACCCAGTACTTC
CDR3aa: CASSLSGIGLAGEETQYF

abundance: .
j_gene: TRBJ2-1
v_gene: TRBV27
d_gene: TRBD2
CDR3nt: TGTGCCAGCAGTTTGGGTAGCGGGAACGACAATGAGCAGTTCTTC
CDR3aa: CASSLGSGNDNEQFF

abundance: .
j_gene: TRBJ1-1
v_gene: TRBV29-1
d_gene: .
CDR3nt: TGCAGCGTCGCACTGACTGGACGTAAAAGGAACACTGAAGCTTTCTTT
CDR3aa: CSVALTGRKRNTEAFF

abundance: few
j_gene: TRBJ1-5
v_gene: TRBV19
d_gene: TRBD1
CDR3nt: TGTGCCAGTAGTAACAGGGGGCGAAGCAATCAGCCCCAGCATTTT
CDR3aa: CASSNRGRSNQPQHF

abundance: .
j_gene: TRBJ1-4
v_gene: TRBV7-2
d_gene: .
CDR3nt: TGTGCCAGCAGCCCTCGCTTGAATGAAAAACTGTTTTTT
CDR3aa: CASSPRLNEKLFF

abundance: .
j_gene: TRBJ1-1
v_gene: TRBV6-5
d_gene: .
CDR3nt: TGTGCCAGCTCCTACAAGGTGAACACTGAAGCTTTCTTT
CDR3aa: CASSYKVNTEAFF

abundance: .
j_gene: TRBJ2-7
v_gene: TRBV27
d_gene: .
CDR3nt: TGTGCCAGCAGTTTAGAGGGGGTGGACGAGCAGTACTTC
CDR3aa: CASSLEGVDEQYF

abundance: .
j_gene: TRBJ2-7
v_gene: TRBV5-4
d_gene: .
CDR3nt: TGTGCCAGCAGCCCCGGGAGGGACAGGGTGTTCGAGCAGTACTTC
CDR3aa: CASSPGRDRVFEQYF

abundance: .
j_gene: TRBJ1-2
v_gene: TRBV19
d_gene: TRBD1
CDR3nt: TGTGCCAGTAGTATGGTACAGGGGTATGGCTACACCTTC
CDR3aa: CASSMVQGYGYTF